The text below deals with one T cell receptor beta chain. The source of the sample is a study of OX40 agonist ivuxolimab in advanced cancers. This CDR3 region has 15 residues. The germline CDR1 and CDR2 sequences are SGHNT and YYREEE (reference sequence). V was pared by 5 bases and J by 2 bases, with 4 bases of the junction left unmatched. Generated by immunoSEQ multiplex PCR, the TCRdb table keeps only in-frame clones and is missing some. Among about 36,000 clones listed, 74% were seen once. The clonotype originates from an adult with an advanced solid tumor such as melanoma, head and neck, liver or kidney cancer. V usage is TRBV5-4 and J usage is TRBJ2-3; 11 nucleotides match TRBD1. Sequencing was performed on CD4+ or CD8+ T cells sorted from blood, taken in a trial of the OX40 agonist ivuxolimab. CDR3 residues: CASRRDRGITDTQYF. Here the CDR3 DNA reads TGTGCCAGCAGGAGGGACAGGGGGATCACAGATACGCAGTATTTT.